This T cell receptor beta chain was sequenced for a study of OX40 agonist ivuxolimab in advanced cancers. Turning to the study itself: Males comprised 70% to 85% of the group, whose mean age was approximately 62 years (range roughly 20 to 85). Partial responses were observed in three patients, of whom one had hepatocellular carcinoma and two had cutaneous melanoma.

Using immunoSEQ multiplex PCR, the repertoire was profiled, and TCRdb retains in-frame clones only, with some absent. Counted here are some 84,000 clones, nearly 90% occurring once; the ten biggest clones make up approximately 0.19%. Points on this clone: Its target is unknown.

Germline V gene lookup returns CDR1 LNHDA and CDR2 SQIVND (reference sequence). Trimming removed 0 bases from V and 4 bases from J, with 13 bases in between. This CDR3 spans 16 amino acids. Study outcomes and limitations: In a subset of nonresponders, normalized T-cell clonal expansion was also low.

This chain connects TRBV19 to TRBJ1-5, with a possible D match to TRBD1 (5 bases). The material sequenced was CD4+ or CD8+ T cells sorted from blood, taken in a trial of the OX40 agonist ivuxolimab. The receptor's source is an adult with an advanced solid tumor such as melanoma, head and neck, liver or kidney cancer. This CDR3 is CASSIDRGRRNQPQHF. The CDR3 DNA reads TGTGCCAGTAGTATAGATCGGGGCAGGAGAAATCAGCCCCAGCATTTT.